This T cell receptor (beta chain) came from a study of Tregs in tolerant kidney transplant recipients. The nonmyeloablative bone marrow transplants came from related graft donors, with transient mixed chimerism. This clone was recorded only once. What it recognizes is unknown. Study-level results: The most relevant donor-specific Treg TCRbeta repertoire apparently came from expansion with activated donor B cells.

The method was immunoSEQ multiplex PCR; TCRdb's version includes in-frame clones alone and lacks a portion of them. The sample contains about 64,000 clones, around 87% of which appear only once. The sequencing here drew on CD4+ T cells from blood (PBMCs), taken 6 months after the transplant. The receptor's source is a human patient who received a combined kidney and bone marrow transplant. Some T cells may trace back to the graft donor.

The CDR3 spells CASSTATGSGGYTF. CDR3 sequence (DNA): TGTGCCAGCAGCACAGCGACAGGGTCGGGTGGCTACACCTTC. The chain has TRBV9 and TRBJ1-2; 7 nucleotides line up with TRBD1. The CDR3 runs 14 residues. The germline CDR1 and CDR2 sequences are SGDLS and YYNGEE. Unmatched junction bases numbered 10, after V lost 4 bases and J lost 7 bases.